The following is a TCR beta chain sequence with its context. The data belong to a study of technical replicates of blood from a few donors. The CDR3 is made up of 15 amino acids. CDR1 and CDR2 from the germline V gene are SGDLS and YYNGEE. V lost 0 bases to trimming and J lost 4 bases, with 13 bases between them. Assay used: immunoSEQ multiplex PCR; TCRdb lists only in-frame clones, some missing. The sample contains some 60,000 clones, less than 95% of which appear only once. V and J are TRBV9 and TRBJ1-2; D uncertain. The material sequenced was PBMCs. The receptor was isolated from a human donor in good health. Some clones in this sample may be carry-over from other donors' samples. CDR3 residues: CASSVATTVSYGYTF. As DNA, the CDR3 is TGTGCCAGCAGCGTAGCTACCACCGTCTCCTATGGCTACACCTTC.